Listed below are T cell receptor beta chains from one sample, sequenced in a study of cytomegalovirus exposure and HLA in healthy donors. Method: immunoSEQ multiplex PCR; TCRdb's copy keeps in-frame clones and lacks some. The table has roughly 150,000 clones, 65% to 80% seen once. Sequencing was carried out using PBMCs. These receptors all come from a man aged 40-49 years in good health and CMV-seropositive. The CDR3 runs from the conserved cysteine through the conserved F or W. The D gene is left open where the match is weak. Some rows mark clone size as missing; the rest say once, few, many or name a class of expanded clone.

d_call,j_call,v_call,clone_size,cdr3_nt,cdr3_aa
-,TRBJ2-3,TRBV7-9,-,TGTGCCAGCAGCTTTAGCGGCGGTCTAACAGATACGCAGTATTTT,CASSFSGGLTDTQYF
TRBD2,TRBJ2-7,TRBV28,-,TGTGCCAGCAGTTTTGGTGGTTATAGCGGGAGTAGCTACGAGCAGTACTTC,CASSFGGYSGSSYEQYF
-,TRBJ2-5,TRBV15,-,TGTGCCACCAGCAGACTTTACCAGTTATCCGACACACTCCAAGAGACCCAGTACTTC,CATSRLYQLSDTLQETQYF
TRBD2,TRBJ2-1,TRBV4-1,-,TGCGCCAGCAGCCCACTTCAGCGGGGCTCCTACAATGAGCAGTTCTTC,CASSPLQRGSYNEQFF
-,TRBJ1-1,TRBV5-4,-,TGTGCCAGCAGCTTGGAGGGGACTCGGGCAAACACTGAAGCTTTCTTT,CASSLEGTRANTEAFF
-,TRBJ1-4,TRBV9,-,TGTGCCAGCAGTGGGGGGTACGGTGCCGAAAAACTGTTTTTT,CASSGGYGAEKLFF
TRBD2,TRBJ2-3,TRBV7-8,-,TGTGCCAGCGAGAAAAAAGGTGCTAGCGGGACTTTCACAGATACGCAGTATTTT,CASEKKGASGTFTDTQYF
TRBD2,TRBJ2-1,TRBV11-3,-,TGTGCCAGCACTAGCGGATACAATGAGCAGTTCTTC,CASTSGYNEQFF
TRBD1,TRBJ1-2,TRBV4-2,-,TGTGCCAGCAGCCCCGGAGGGGGCGCGGGCTACACCTTC,CASSPGGGAGYTF
TRBD2,TRBJ2-1,TRBV7-6,-,TGTGCCAGCAGCCCCAGGGGGACTAGCGGGAGTTTAAATGAGCAGTTCTTC,CASSPRGTSGSLNEQFF
TRBD1,TRBJ1-4,TRBV5-1,-,TGCGCCAGCAGCTTGTGGACAGGGGGCAGGGAAAAACTGTTTTTT,CASSLWTGGREKLFF
-,TRBJ1-3,TRBV5-6,-,TGTGCCAGCAGCTTAACCGCGGCCGCGTTTTCTGGAAACACCATATATTTT,CASSLTAAAFSGNTIYF
TRBD2,TRBJ2-3,TRBV6-6,-,TGTGCCAGCAGCTCGCGGGGGGCGGCGAGCACAGATACGCAGTATTTT,CASSSRGAASTDTQYF
TRBD1,TRBJ1-1,TRBV5-1,-,TGCGCCAGCAGTTCGACAGGGGGCGTCCCTGAAGCTTTCTTT,CASSSTGGVPEAFF
TRBD2,TRBJ2-2,TRBV19,-,TGTGCCAGCGGACTAGCGGGAACGAACACCGGGGAGCTGTTTTTT,CASGLAGTNTGELFF
-,TRBJ2-3,TRBV9,few,TGTGCCAGCAACCCTGGGGCAGGGCTTAGCACAGATACGCAGTATTTT,CASNPGAGLSTDTQYF
-,TRBJ2-6,TRBV5-1,-,TGCGCCAGCAGCTCGAAGGCACAGGTACCCTCTGGGGCCAACGTCCTGACTTTC,CASSSKAQVPSGANVLTF
TRBD1,TRBJ1-2,TRBV5-1,once,TGCGCCAGCAGCTTGGTGGGCAGGGGGAACTATGGCTACACCTTC,CASSLVGRGNYGYTF
TRBD1,TRBJ2-7,TRBV2,once,TGTGCCAGCAGTGAAGCGCCTGGACAGGGGAAACACGAGCAGTACTTC,CASSEAPGQGKHEQYF
TRBD1,TRBJ1-5,TRBV19,-,TGTGCCAGTGCCGGGACAGGGGTCAATCAGCCCCAGCATTTT,CASAGTGVNQPQHF
TRBD1,TRBJ2-5,TRBV14,-,TGTGCCAGCAGCCCCCAGGGGGCTGAGACCCAGTACTTC,CASSPQGAETQYF
TRBD1,TRBJ2-7,TRBV7-6,-,TGTGCCAGCAGCTCGCCGACAGGGGGGAGGTACGAGCAGTACTTC,CASSSPTGGRYEQYF
TRBD1,TRBJ1-5,TRBV27,-,TGTGCCAGCAGTTCGGACAGGAATGTACAGCCCCAGCATTTT,CASSSDRNVQPQHF
TRBD2,TRBJ2-1,TRBV28,-,TGTGCCAGCAGTCCTGTGACTAGCGGGATCAATGAGCAGTTCTTC,CASSPVTSGINEQFF
-,TRBJ2-7,TRBV18,few,TGTGCCAGCTCACCACCGTCGGCAGGGGTACACTACGAGCAGTACTTC,CASSPPSAGVHYEQYF
TRBD1,TRBJ1-1,TRBV6-5,-,TGTGCCAGCAGTCAACCCGGACAGGGAAGAACTGAAGCTTTCTTT,CASSQPGQGRTEAFF
TRBD2,TRBJ2-3,TRBV12-5,-,TGTGCTAGTGGTTCCAGACTAGCGGATGCTAGCACAGATACGCAGTATTTT,CASGSRLADASTDTQYF
-,TRBJ2-1,TRBV12-5,-,TGTGCTAGTGGTCGGTGGCCTAGCGAAGCCTACAATGAGCAGTTCTTC,CASGRWPSEAYNEQFF
TRBD2,TRBJ2-1,TRBV29-1,-,TGCAGCGGGGGACTAGCGGGAGATTTGCAGTTCTTC,CSGGLAGDLQFF
-,TRBJ1-6,TRBV10-3,-,TGTGCCATCAGTGAATGGGGAGGGGATTCACCCCTCCACTTT,CAISEWGGDSPLHF
-,TRBJ2-7,TRBV27,-,TGTGCCAGCAGTTTCGCGGGAACCTACGAGCAGTACTTC,CASSFAGTYEQYF
TRBD2,TRBJ2-1,TRBV7-9,-,TGTGCCAGCAGCCGGACTAGCGGGTACAATGAGCAGTTCTTC,CASSRTSGYNEQFF
TRBD1,TRBJ1-1,TRBV30,-,TGTGCCTGGAGTACAGGGGGCTTGGGGGCTTTCTTT,CAWSTGGLGAFF
TRBD1,TRBJ2-5,TRBV18,-,TGTGCCAGCTCACCCATACAGGGGGGAGAGACCCAGTACTTC,CASSPIQGGETQYF
-,TRBJ1-5,TRBV2,-,TGTGCCAGCTCCGGACAGACCAATCAGCCCCAGCATTTT,CASSGQTNQPQHF
-,TRBJ1-1,TRBV15,few,TGTGCCTCACGAGAGGGCCCGAACACTGAAGCTTTCTTT,CASREGPNTEAFF
-,TRBJ2-5,TRBV6-1,-,TGTGCCAGCAGTGTTAAGGGCCGCGGGGAGACCCAGTACTTC,CASSVKGRGETQYF
-,TRBJ1-2,TRBV7-9,-,TGTTCCAGCAGCGGAAACAGGGAATTGGTAAATGGCTACACCTTC,CSSSGNRELVNGYTF
-,TRBJ2-1,TRBV10-1,once,TGCGCCAGCAGCGCAACGGTACAGCCTCGGGACTCCTACAATGAGCAGTTCTTC,CASSATVQPRDSYNEQFF
TRBD1,TRBJ2-4,TRBV19,once,TGTGCCAGTAGTATATACGGGACAGGGACAAAAAACATTCAGTACTTC,CASSIYGTGTKNIQYF
-,TRBJ1-5,TRBV2,-,TGTGCCAGCAGTAGGACAGAAGGGGGCAATCAGCCCCAGCATTTT,CASSRTEGGNQPQHF
-,TRBJ2-3,TRBV5-1,-,TGCGCCAGCAGCCGCGGTGTGACAGATACGCAGTATTTT,CASSRGVTDTQYF
TRBD1,TRBJ2-3,TRBV10-3,-,TGTGCCATCAGTGAGTCTGCTGGGACAGGGAACACAGATACGCAGTATTTT,CAISESAGTGNTDTQYF
TRBD1,TRBJ1-1,TRBV27,-,TGTGCCAGCAGTTTAGGGCAGGGGGCTGAAGCTTTCTTT,CASSLGQGAEAFF
-,TRBJ2-6,TRBV5-1,-,TGCGCCAGCAGACCTCAGGGATCTGGGGCCAACGTCCTGACTTTC,CASRPQGSGANVLTF
-,TRBJ2-1,TRBV11-2,-,TGTGCCAGCAGCTTGCGACTGAGCTCCTACAATGAGCAGTTCTTC,CASSLRLSSYNEQFF
-,TRBJ2-5,TRBV19,-,TGTGCCAGTAGAACTGGGACTTACGAACACCAAGAGACCCAGTACTTC,CASRTGTYEHQETQYF
-,TRBJ1-5,TRBV2,-,TGTGCCAGCACCGATCGGACAGCACGTCAGCCCCAGCATTTT,CASTDRTARQPQHF
TRBD2,TRBJ2-3,TRBV10-3,-,TGTGCCATCAGCGGTAGCGGGAGTACAGATACGCAGTATTTT,CAISGSGSTDTQYF
TRBD1,TRBJ2-3,TRBV4-2,-,TGTGCCAGCAGCCGAGACAGGGTATGGACGCAGTATTTT,CASSRDRVWTQYF
TRBD2,TRBJ2-7,TRBV27,-,TGTGCCAGCAGTTTGGACCTCGGGAGGAAATACGAGCAGTACTTC,CASSLDLGRKYEQYF